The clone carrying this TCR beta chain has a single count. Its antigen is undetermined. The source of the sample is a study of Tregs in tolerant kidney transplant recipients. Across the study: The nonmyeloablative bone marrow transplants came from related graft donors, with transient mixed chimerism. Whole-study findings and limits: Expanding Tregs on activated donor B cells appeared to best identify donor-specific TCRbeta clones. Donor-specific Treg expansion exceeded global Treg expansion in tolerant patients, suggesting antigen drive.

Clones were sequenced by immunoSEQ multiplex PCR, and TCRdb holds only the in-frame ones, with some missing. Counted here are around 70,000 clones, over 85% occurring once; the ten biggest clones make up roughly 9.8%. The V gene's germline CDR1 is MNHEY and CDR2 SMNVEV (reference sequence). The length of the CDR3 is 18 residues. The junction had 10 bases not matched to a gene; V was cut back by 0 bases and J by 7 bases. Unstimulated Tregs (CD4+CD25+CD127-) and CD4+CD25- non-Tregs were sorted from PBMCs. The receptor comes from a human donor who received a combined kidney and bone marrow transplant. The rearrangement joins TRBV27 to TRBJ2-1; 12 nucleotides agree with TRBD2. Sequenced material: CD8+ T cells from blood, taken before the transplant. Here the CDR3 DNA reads TGTGCCAGCAGTTTATCGAAATATCTAGCGGGAGGGTTTAATGAGCAGTTCTTC. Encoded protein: CASSLSKYLAGGFNEQFF.